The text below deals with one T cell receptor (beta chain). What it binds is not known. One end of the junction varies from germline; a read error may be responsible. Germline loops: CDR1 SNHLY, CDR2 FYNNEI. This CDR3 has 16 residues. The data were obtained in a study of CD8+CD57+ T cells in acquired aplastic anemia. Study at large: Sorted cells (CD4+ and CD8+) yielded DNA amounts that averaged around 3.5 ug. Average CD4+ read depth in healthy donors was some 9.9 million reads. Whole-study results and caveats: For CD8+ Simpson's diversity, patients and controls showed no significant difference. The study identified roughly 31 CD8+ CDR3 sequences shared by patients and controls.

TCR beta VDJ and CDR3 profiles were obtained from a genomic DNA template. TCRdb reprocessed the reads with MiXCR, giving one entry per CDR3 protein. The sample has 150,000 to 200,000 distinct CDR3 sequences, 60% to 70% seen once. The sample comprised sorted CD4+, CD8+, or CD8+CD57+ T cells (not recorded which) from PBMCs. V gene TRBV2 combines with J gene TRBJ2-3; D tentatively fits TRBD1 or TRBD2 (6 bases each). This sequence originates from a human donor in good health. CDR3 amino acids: CASSHRGAASTDTRYF. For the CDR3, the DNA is TGTGCCAGCAGTCATAGGGGGGCGGCGAGCACAGATACGCGGTATTTT.